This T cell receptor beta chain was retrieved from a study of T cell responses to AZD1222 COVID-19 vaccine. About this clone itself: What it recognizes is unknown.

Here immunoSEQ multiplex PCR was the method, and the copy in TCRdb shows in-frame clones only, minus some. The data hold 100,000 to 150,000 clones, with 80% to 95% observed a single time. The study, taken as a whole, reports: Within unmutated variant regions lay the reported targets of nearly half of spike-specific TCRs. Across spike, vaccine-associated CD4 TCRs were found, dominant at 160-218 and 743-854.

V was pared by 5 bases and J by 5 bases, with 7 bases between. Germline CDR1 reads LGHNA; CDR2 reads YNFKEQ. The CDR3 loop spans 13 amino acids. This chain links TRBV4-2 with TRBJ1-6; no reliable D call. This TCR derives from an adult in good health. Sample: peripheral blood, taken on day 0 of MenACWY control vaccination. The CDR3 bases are TGTGCCAGCAGCTTCGGGAATAATTCACCCCTCCACTTT. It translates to CASSFGNNSPLHF.